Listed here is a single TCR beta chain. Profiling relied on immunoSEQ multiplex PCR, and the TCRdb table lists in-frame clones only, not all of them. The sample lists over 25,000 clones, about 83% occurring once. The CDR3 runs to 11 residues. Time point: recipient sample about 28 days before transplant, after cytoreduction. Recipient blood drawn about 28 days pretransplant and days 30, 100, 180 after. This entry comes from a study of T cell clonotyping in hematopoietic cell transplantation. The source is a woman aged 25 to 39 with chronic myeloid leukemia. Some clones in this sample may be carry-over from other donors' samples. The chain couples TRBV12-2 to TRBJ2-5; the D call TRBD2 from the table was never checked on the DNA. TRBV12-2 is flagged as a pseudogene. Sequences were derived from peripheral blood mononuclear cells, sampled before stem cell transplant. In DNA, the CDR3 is TGTGCAAGTCGCCCGAGGAGGGACCAGTACTTC. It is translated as CASRPRRDQYF.